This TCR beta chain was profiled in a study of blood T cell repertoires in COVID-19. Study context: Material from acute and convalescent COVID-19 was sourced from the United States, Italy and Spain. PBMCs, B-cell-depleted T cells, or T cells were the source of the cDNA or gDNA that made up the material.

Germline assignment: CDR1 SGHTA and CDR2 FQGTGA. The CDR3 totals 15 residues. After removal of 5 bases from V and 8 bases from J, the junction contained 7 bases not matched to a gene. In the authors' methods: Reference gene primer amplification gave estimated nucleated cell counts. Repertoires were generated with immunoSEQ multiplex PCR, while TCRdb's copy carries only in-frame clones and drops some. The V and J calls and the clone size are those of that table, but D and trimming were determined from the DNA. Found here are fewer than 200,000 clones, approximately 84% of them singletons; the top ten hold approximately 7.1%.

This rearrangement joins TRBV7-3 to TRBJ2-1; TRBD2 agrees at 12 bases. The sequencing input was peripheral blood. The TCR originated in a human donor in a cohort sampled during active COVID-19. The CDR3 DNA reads TGTGCCAGCAGCCCCACTAGCGGGAGGAACGATGAGCAGTTCTTC. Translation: CASSPTSGRNDEQFF.